This entry lists 24 T cell receptor beta chains sequenced from one sample in a study of blood T cell repertoires in COVID-19 (dated by TCRdb to between 2020 and 2021). To prepare the library, the immunoSEQ multiplex PCR assay was applied. Sourced from immuneACCESS, this table was stored by TCRdb with only in-frame sequences that have V and J called. A share of the clones is absent; for the studies checked, an unresolved V gene accounts for under half, and the remainder has no known explanation. The sample table holds a few hundred thousand clones, of which approximately 84% were seen once. The biggest ten clones account for about 0.91% of the sample. Specimen: peripheral blood. Receptor source: a middle-aged man with acute or convalescent COVID-19.

The V and J genes are TRBV2 and TRBJ1-1; D uncertain. V lost 3 bases, J lost 6 bases, and 8 bases lay in between. The CDR3 sequence is 12 residues long. Germline V gene lookup returns CDR1 SNHLY and CDR2 FYNNEI. The CDR3 sequence: CASSDRSSEAFF. CDR3 sequence (DNA): TGTGCCAGCAGTGACCGTTCGTCTGAAGCTTTCTTT.

As regards this clone: Other DNA sequences in this specimen translate into the identical CDR3. V usage is TRBV6-1 and J usage is TRBJ1-1; unclear D gene. This CDR3 spans 14 amino acids. Germline V lookup: CDR1 MNHNS, CDR2 SASEGT. V was clipped by 1 base and J by 4 bases, with 10 bases between them. DNA for the CDR3: TGTGCCAGCAGTGAAGGTCCCGGGTTCACTGAAGCTTTCTTT. Translating it yields CASSEGPGFTEAFF.

This chain joins TRBV7-8 and TRBJ1-1; no definite D call. The V end was cut by 1 base, the J end by 1 base, with 7 bases between. The CDR3 sequence is 14 residues long. Germline CDR1 and CDR2: SGHVS and FQNEAQ. The CDR3 nucleotides are TGTGCCAGCAGCTTAGGTTTGAGGAACACTGAAGCTTTCTTT. Residues: CASSLGLRNTEAFF.

The rearrangement joins TRBV7-2 to TRBJ2-1; the match to TRBD1 covers 10 bases. V dropped 5 bases and J dropped 6; count of bases not matched to a gene: 7. This CDR3 has 15 amino acids. Germline values: CDR1 SGHTA, CDR2 FQGNSA. CDR3 in DNA: TGTGCCAGCAGCGTGGGACAGGGGTCTAGCAATGAGCAGTTCTTC. This translates into CASSVGQGSSNEQFF.

V usage is TRBV6-5 and J usage is TRBJ1-4, with a possible D match to TRBD1 (5 bases). Trimming removed 7 bases from V and 8 bases from J, with 17 bases in between. Germline V gene lookup returns CDR1 MNHEY and CDR2 SVGAGI. There are 14 residues in the CDR3. DNA of the CDR3: TGTGCCAGCACCGCCAGGGTAGGGGTCGAAAAACTGTTTTTT. Amino acids: CASTARVGVEKLFF.

V and J are TRBV10-3 and TRBJ1-1; D not resolved. Germline V lookup: CDR1 ENHRY, CDR2 SYGVKD. V was cut by 8 bases and J by 7 bases, with 11 bases left in between. The CDR3 covers 11 residues. The CDR3, as DNA: TGTGCCATCGGTGTCGCGGGTGAAGCTTTCTTT. This encodes CAIGVAGEAFF.

The chain employs TRBV29-1 and TRBJ2-2; 7 nucleotides align to TRBD2. V lost 4 bases to trimming and J lost 1 base; unmatched junction nucleotides: 9. The CDR3 spans 16 residues. Germline values: CDR1 SQVTM, CDR2 ANQGSEA. CDR3: CSVVFGPSGNTGELFF. The CDR3, as DNA: TGCAGCGTTGTTTTCGGGCCTAGCGGGAACACCGGGGAGCTGTTTTTT.

The CDR3 sequence is CASGLAQGSNQPQHF. The CDR3 region has the DNA TGTGCTAGTGGTTTGGCACAGGGGAGCAATCAGCCCCAGCATTTT. The chain joins TRBV12-5 to TRBJ1-5; 7 nucleotides line up with TRBD1. CDR3 length: 15 residues. V gave up 1 base and J gave up 1 base; unmatched junction bases: 1. Germline V gives CDR1 LGHNT, CDR2 FRNRAP.

This clone was seen just once. The CDR3 DNA follows: TGTGCCAGCGGCAGGGAATTGTGGTACTACAATGAGCAGTTCTTC. It translates to CASGRELWYYNEQFF. V is TRBV5-4 and J is TRBJ2-1; D perhaps matches TRBD1 (5 bases). The CDR3 contains 15 residues. Germline-derived CDR1 and CDR2 are SGHNT and YYREEE (reference sequence). V lost 7 bases to trimming and J lost 3 bases, with 17 bases between them.

DNA for the CDR3: TGTGCCAGCAGTGACTCGTTGACAGGGAGGTGGTGGCCCCAGCATTTT. This codes for CASSDSLTGRWWPQHF. The chain links TRBV6-4 to TRBJ1-5; 7 positions match TRBD1. The germline V gene has CDR1 MRHNA and CDR2 SNTAGT. This CDR3 has 16 residues. With 0 bases clipped from V and 9 bases from J, the junction kept 11 bases outside the gene matches.

The chain couples TRBV13 to TRBJ2-7; possible D gene TRBD2, 6 bases. Trimming pared 5 bases from V and 5 bases from J, leaving 22 bases between. Germline assignment: CDR1 PRHDT and CDR2 FYEKMQ (reference sequence). CDR3 length: 16 amino acids. The CDR3 is CASSLRAGPRNDEQYF. The CDR3 nucleotides are TGTGCCAGCAGCCTGCGGGCGGGGCCTAGGAACGACGAGCAGTACTTC.

V usage is TRBV9 and J usage is TRBJ1-2; D gene uncertain. Trimming left V 4 bases short and J 4 bases short, with 17 bases between. Germline CDR1 and CDR2: SGDLS and YYNGEE. The CDR3 extends over 15 amino acids. CDR3 nucleotides: TGTGCCAGCAGCCCCCGACGTGAGGGATTCTATGGCTACACCTTC. Translated, it gives CASSPRREGFYGYTF.

This chain joins TRBV5-1 and TRBJ2-3; TRBD2 matches at 11 bases. The V and J ends lost 0 bases and 5 bases, in that order; junction bases with no gene match: 5. Germline CDR1 and CDR2: SGHRS and YFSETQ. The CDR3 has 16 residues. CDR3 nucleotide sequence: TGCGCCAGCAGCTTGGGCTTTACTAGCGGGAGAGATACGCAGTATTTT. Amino acids: CASSLGFTSGRDTQYF.

This rearrangement joins TRBV6-5 to TRBJ1-1; unclear D gene. Trimming removed 5 bases from V and 1 base from J, with 8 bases in between. CDR3 length: 13 amino acids. Germline V gene lookup returns CDR1 MNHEY and CDR2 SVGAGI. The CDR3 nucleotides read TGTGCCAGCAGTCGACTTTGGAACACTGAAGCTTTCTTT. Translation: CASSRLWNTEAFF.

About this clone: Different DNA sequences within this sample yield the same CDR3. This sequence joins TRBV19 and TRBJ1-1, with 7 bases identical to TRBD1. J lost 3 bases, V lost 6 bases, and 7 bases had no gene match. The V gene's germline CDR1 is LNHDA and CDR2 SQIVND (reference sequence). This CDR3 comprises 14 residues. This CDR3 is CASREQGLDTEAFF. As DNA, the CDR3 is TGTGCCAGTAGAGAACAGGGGCTGGACACTGAAGCTTTCTTT. The whole variable domain, remainder taken from reference TRBV19 and TRBJ1-1, is DGGITQSPKYLFRKEGQNVTLSCEQNLNHDAMYWYRQDPGQGLRLIYYSQIVNDFQKGDIAEGYSVSREKKESFPLTVTSAQKNPTAFYLCASREQGLDTEAFFGQGTRLTVV.

V gene TRBV7-8 combines with J gene TRBJ1-3; TRBD1 aligns across 9 bases. The CDR3 is 15 residues long. The V gene end was trimmed by 5 bases and the J gene end by 0 bases; junction bases not matched to a gene: 2. Per the germline V gene, CDR1 is SGHVS and CDR2 is FQNEAQ. CDR3 bases: TGTGCCAGCAGCCGGACAGGGGACTCTGGAAACACCATATATTTT. Translating gives CASSRTGDSGNTIYF.

This chain links TRBV19 with TRBJ2-1, with D possibly being TRBD2 (7 bases). The V gene lost 4 bases and the J gene lost 3 bases, with 19 bases spanning the gap. The CDR3 is 17 amino acids. Germline assignment: CDR1 LNHDA and CDR2 SQIVND (reference sequence). CDR3 amino acids: CASSTGGRAPNYNEQFF. The DNA for the CDR3 is TGTGCCAGTAGTACCGGGGGGCGGGCACCGAACTACAATGAGCAGTTCTTC.

The chain uses TRBV7-2 and TRBJ2-3, with TRBD2 matching over 9 bases. This CDR3 comprises 15 residues. Germline CDR1 is SGHTA and CDR2 is FQGNSA. Trimming removed 8 bases from V and 3 bases from J; junction bases left unmatched: 9. CDR3 DNA: TGTGCCAGCCGCCTCCAGAGCGGGGGGACAGATACGCAGTATTTT. Protein product: CASRLQSGGTDTQYF.

This chain uses TRBV24-1 with TRBJ2-2, with D hard to call. Trimming took off 6 bases at V and 2 bases at J, with 18 bases between the two ends. CDR3 size: 17 residues. CDR1 and CDR2 (germline): KGHDR, SFDVKD. DNA of the CDR3: TGTGCCACCAGTAGCCCTACCCCTCCCCACAACACCGGGGAGCTGTTTTTT. Amino acid sequence: CATSSPTPPHNTGELFF.

This clone was observed once. The gene calls are TRBV19 and TRBJ1-5; D might be TRBD1 (5 bases). There are 16 residues in the CDR3. Trimming stripped 5 bases from V and 0 bases from J, with 14 bases between. Per the germline V gene, CDR1 is LNHDA and CDR2 is SQIVND (reference sequence). CDR3 bases: TGTGCCAGTAGTCCCCGGTGGGGCCTTAGCAATCAGCCCCAGCATTTT. Its protein is CASSPRWGLSNQPQHF.

J is TRBJ2-3 and V is TRBV11-2; tentative D call: TRBD1 (5 bases). CDR1 and CDR2 from the germline V gene are SGHAT and FQNNGV. Trimming took 6 bases from V and 1 from J, leaving 14 bases between them. The CDR3 length is 15 residues. The CDR3 DNA is TGTGCCAGCAGACAGACAGTCCCAGGCACAGATACGCAGTATTTT. Translated: CASRQTVPGTDTQYF.

The chain combines TRBV7-6 with TRBJ1-1; possible D gene TRBD1, 6 bases. The CDR3 loop spans 15 amino acids. Trimming removed 5 bases from V and 4 bases from J, with 17 bases in between. Germline-derived CDR1 and CDR2 are SGHVS and FNYEAQ. CDR3 region: CASSLTDSLSTEAFF. CDR3 bases: TGTGCCAGCAGCCTTACGGACAGTTTAAGCACTGAAGCTTTCTTT.

This sequence joins TRBV27 and TRBJ1-2; D gene ambiguous. Trimming took 5 bases from V and 4 from J, leaving 14 bases between them. The CDR3 runs 14 residues. The V gene's germline CDR1 is MNHEY and CDR2 SMNVEV (reference sequence). The CDR3: CASSPLGLSYGYTF. Written as DNA, the CDR3 is TGTGCCAGCAGTCCCCTCGGACTTAGCTATGGCTACACCTTC.

There are a few counts of this clone. This chain uses TRBV5-6 with TRBJ1-2, with D possibly matching TRBD1 (5 bases). The CDR3 consists of 19 residues. Trimming left V 1 base short and J 3 bases short, with 25 bases between. Germline CDR1 SGHDT, CDR2 YYEEEE. The CDR3 here is CASSLIVSRGVLKDYGYTF. The CDR3 DNA follows: TGTGCCAGCAGCTTGATTGTGTCAAGGGGCGTACTGAAGGACTATGGCTACACCTTC.